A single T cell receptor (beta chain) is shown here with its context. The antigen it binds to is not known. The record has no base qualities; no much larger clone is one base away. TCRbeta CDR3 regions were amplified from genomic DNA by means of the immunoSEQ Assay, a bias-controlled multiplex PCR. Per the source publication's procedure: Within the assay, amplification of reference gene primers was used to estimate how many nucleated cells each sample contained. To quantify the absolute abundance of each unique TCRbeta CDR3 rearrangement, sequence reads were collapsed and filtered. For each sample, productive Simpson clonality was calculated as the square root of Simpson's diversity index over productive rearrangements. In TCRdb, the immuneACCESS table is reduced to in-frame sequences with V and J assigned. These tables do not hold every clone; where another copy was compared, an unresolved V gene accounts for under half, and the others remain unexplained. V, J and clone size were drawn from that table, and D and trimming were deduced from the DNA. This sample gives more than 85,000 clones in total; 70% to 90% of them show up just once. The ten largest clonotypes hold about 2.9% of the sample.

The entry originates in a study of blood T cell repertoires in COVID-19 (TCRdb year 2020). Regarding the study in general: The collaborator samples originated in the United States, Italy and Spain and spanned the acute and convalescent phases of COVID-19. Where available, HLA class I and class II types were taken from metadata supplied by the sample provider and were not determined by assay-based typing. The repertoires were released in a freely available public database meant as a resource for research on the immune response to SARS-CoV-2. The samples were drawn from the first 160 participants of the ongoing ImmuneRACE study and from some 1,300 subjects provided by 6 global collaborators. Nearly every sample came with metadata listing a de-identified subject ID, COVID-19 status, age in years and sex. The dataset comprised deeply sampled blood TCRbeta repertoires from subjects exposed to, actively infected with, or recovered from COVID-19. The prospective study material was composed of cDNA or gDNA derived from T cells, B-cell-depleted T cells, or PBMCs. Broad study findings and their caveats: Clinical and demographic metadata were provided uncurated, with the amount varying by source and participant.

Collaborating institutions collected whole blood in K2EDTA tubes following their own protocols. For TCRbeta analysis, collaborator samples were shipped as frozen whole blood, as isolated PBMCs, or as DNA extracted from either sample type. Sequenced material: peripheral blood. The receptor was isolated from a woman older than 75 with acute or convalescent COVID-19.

Here is the DNA: TGTGCCAGCAGCCCCACGCAACGGGGAGCGGGGAACACTGAAGCTTTCTTT. Its protein product is CASSPTQRGAGNTEAFF. The chain was built from TRBV7-3 and TRBJ1-1; the D gene remains uncertain. Sequences SGHTA (CDR1) and FQGTGA (CDR2) are obtained from the germline V gene. Counted from cysteine to phenylalanine, this CDR3 has 17 amino acids. The sequence is cut down to CDR3 DNA, 51 bases in frame from base 1. V loses 5 bases, J loses 1 base, and the germline ends lie 20 bases apart.